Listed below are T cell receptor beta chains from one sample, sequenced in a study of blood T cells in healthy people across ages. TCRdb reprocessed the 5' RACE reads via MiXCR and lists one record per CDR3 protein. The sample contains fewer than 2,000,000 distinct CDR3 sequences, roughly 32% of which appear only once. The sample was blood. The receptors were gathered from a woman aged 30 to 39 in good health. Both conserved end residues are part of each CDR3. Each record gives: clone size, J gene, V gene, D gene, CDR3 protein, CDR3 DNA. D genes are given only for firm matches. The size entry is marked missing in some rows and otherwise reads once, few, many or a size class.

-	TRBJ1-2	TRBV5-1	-	CASSVSNPHLYGYTF	TGCGCCAGCAGCGTAAGCAATCCTCATCTCTATGGCTACACCTTC
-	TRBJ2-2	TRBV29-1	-	CSVVKQAGELFF	TGCAGCGTTGTCAAGCAGGCCGGGGAGCTGTTTTTT
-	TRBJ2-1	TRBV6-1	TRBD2	CASSEGGLADNEQFF	TGTGCCAGCAGTGAAGGGGGACTAGCGGACAATGAGCAGTTCTTC
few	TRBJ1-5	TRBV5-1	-	CASSLTGSHNQPQHF	TGCGCCAGCAGCTTGACAGGGAGTCACAATCAGCCCCAGCATTTT
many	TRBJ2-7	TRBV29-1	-	CSVGGSSYEQYF	TGCAGCGTTGGAGGGAGCTCCTACGAGCAGTACTTC
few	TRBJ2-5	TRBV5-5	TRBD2	CASSLPAGGPGETQYF	TGTGCCAGCAGCTTGCCAGCGGGGGGGCCTGGGGAGACCCAGTACTTC
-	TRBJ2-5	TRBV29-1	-	CSGGGLANLETRYF	TGCAGCGGGGGTGGGCTAGCGAATTTGGAGACCCGGTACTTC
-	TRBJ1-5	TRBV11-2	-	CASSLYLGVDQPQHF	TGTGCCAGCAGCTTATATCTCGGGGTGGATCAGCCCCAGCATTTT
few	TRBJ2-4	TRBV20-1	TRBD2	CSAIELGLADWKNIQYF	TGCAGTGCTATTGAATTGGGACTAGCGGATTGGAAAAACATTCAGTACTTC
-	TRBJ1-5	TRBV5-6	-	CASSLGGSEPQHF	TGTGCCAGCAGCTTAGGCGGGTCTGAGCCCCAGCATTTT
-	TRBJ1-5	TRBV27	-	CASIQPSNQPQHF	TGTGCCAGCATTCAGCCTAGCAATCAGCCCCAGCATTTT
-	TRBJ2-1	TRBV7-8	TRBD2	CASSSSSGSRDNEQFF	TGTGCCAGCAGCTCGAGTAGCGGGAGTAGGGACAATGAGCAGTTCTTC
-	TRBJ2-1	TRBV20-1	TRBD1	CSATRGTGGDNEQFF	TGCAGTGCTACCCGCGGGACAGGGGGGGACAATGAGCAGTTCTTC
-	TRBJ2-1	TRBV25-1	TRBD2	CASRNSGRAPYNEQFF	TGTGCCAGCAGGAATAGCGGGAGGGCCCCCTACAATGAGCAGTTCTTC
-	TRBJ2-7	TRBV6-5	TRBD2	CASSYSRGLALSYEQYF	TGTGCCAGCAGTTACTCTAGGGGACTAGCGCTCTCCTACGAGCAGTACTTC
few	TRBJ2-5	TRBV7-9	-	CASSSTLGHSQETQYF	TGTGCCAGCAGCTCCACCTTGGGACATTCTCAAGAGACCCAGTACTTC
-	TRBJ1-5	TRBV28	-	CASQPPTGPDQPQHF	TGTGCCAGCCAACCCCCCACAGGGCCAGATCAGCCCCAGCATTTT
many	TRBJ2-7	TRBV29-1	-	CSVDGPGPYEQYF	TGCAGCGTTGACGGCCCTGGCCCCTACGAGCAGTACTTC
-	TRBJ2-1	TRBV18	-	CASSPPAVYNEQFF	TGTGCCAGCTCACCTCCTGCCGTATACAATGAGCAGTTCTTC
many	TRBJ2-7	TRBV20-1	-	CSALDSSYEQYF	TGCAGTGCCCTGGACAGTTCCTACGAGCAGTACTTC
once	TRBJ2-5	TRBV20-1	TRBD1	CSARVRTGVIETQYF	TGCAGTGCTAGAGTACGAACAGGGGTTATAGAGACCCAGTACTTC
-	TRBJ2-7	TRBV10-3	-	CAISTGTSYEQYF	TGTGCCATCAGTACCGGGACTTCCTACGAGCAGTACTTC
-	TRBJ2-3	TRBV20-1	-	CSARVRVGGATADAQYF	TGCAGTGCTAGAGTTAGGGTCGGCGGGGCGACGGCAGATGCGCAGTATTTT
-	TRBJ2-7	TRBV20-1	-	CSAPDGPREQYF	TGCAGTGCCCCCGATGGCCCTCGGGAGCAGTACTTC
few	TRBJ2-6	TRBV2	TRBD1	CASSDTGGISGANVLTF	TGTGCCAGCAGTGATACAGGGGGGATCTCTGGGGCCAACGTCCTGACTTTC
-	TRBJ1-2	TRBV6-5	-	CASRVGARGYTF	TGTGCCAGCAGAGTGGGGGCGCGTGGCTACACCTTC
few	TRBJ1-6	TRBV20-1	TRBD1	CSARDGTVLNSPLHF	TGCAGTGCTAGGGATGGGACAGTCCTGAATTCACCCCTCCACTTT
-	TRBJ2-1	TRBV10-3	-	CAISESWQETQFF	TGTGCCATCAGTGAGTCTTGGCAGGAGACCCAGTTCTTC
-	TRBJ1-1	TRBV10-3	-	CAIRNTYLNTEAFF	TGTGCCATCAGGAACACGTACCTGAACACTGAAGCTTTCTTT
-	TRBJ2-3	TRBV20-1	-	CSADSGPGTDTPYF	TGCAGTGCCGATTCGGGGCCAGGCACAGATACGCCGTATTTT
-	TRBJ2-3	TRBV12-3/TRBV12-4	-	CASSPTLGLLDTQYF	TGTGCCAGCAGCCCGACATTGGGGCTTCTGGATACGCAGTATTTT
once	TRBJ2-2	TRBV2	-	CASSEALAGELFF	TGTGCCAGCAGTGAAGCCCTAGCTGGGGAGCTGTTTTTT
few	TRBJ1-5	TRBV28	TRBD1	CASSLEGAYQPQHF	TGTGCCAGCAGTTTAGAGGGGGCGTATCAGCCCCAGCATTTT
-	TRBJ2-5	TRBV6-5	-	CASGYSTGPQYF	TGTGCCAGCGGTTACTCAACGGGGCCCCAGTACTTC
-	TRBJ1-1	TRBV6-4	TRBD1	CASRRGQGDGEAFF	TGTGCCAGCAGACGCGGACAGGGGGACGGCGAAGCTTTCTTT
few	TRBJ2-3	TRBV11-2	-	CASSSAADTQYF	TGCGCCAGCAGCTCCGCGGCAGATACGCAGTATTTT
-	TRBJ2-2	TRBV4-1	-	CASSQGGGGGSGELFF	TGCGCCAGCAGCCAAGGCGGAGGCGGCGGTAGCGGGGAGCTGTTTTTT
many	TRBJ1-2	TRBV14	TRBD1	CASSQGQGYGYTF	TGTGCCAGCAGCCAAGGACAGGGCTATGGCTACACCTTC
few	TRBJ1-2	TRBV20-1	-	CSARDMGRGGYGYTF	TGCAGTGCTAGGGATATGGGCAGGGGCGGCTATGGCTACACCTTC
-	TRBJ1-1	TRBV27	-	CASSLYTRGGTEAFF	TGTGCCAGCAGTTTATACACCAGGGGAGGAACTGAAGCTTTCTTT
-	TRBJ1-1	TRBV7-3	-	CASSPPEAFF	TGTGCCAGCAGCCCCCCTGAAGCTTTCTTT
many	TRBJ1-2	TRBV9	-	CASSVGGNYGYTF	TGTGCCAGCAGCGTAGGCGGAAACTATGGCTACACCTTC
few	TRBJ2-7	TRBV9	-	CASSDASSYEQYF	TGTGCCAGCAGTGACGCTAGCTCCTACGAGCAGTACTTC
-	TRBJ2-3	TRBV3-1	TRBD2	CASSRTGTSQGGTQYF	TGTGCCAGCAGCCGTACTGGGACTAGTCAAGGGGGTACGCAGTATTTT
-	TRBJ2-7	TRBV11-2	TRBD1	CASSFGGTGGSYEQYF	TGTGCCAGCAGCTTCGGCGGGACAGGCGGCTCCTACGAGCAGTACTTC
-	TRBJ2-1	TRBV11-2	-	CASSLDETYNEQFF	TGTGCCAGCAGCTTAGACGAAACCTACAATGAGCAGTTCTTC
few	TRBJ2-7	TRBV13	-	CASSLLGLADAYEQYF	TGTGCCAGCAGCTTATTGGGGCTAGCCGATGCCTACGAGCAGTACTTC
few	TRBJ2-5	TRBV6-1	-	CASRPVGARETQYF	TGTGCCAGCAGGCCGGTCGGGGCTCGGGAGACCCAGTACTTC
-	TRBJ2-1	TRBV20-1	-	CSADPRENEQFF	TGCAGTGCTGATCCCAGGGAGAATGAGCAGTTCTTC
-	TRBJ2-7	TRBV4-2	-	CASSQDVGGTHYEQYF	TGTGCCAGCAGCCAAGATGTTGGCGGGACGCACTACGAGCAGTACTTC
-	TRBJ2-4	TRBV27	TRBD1	CASSPGTGLFEVQYF	TGTGCCAGCAGTCCTGGGACAGGGTTGTTTGAGGTTCAGTACTTC
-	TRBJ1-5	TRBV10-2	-	CASSAAVNQPQHF	TGCGCCAGCAGCGCAGCAGTAAATCAGCCCCAGCATTTT
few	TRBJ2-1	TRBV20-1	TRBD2	CSEIGLAGKSEQFF	TGCAGTGAAATCGGACTAGCGGGAAAATCCGAGCAGTTCTTC
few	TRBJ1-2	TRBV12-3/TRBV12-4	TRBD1	CASRNRGGYTF	TGTGCCAGCAGGAACAGGGGCGGCTACACCTTC
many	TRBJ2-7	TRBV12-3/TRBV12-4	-	CASSLGQFYEQYF	TGTGCCAGCAGCCTAGGACAGTTCTACGAGCAGTACTTC
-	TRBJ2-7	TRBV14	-	CASSQVWEEQYF	TGTGCCAGCAGCCAAGTGTGGGAGGAGCAGTACTTC
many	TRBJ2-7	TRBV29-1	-	CSVEDGRTPSEQYF	TGCAGCGTTGAAGATGGCCGTACCCCTTCCGAGCAGTACTTC
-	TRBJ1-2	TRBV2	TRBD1	CASSSTDRQGTDGYTF	TGTGCCAGCAGCTCGACCGATAGACAGGGGACGGATGGCTACACCTTC